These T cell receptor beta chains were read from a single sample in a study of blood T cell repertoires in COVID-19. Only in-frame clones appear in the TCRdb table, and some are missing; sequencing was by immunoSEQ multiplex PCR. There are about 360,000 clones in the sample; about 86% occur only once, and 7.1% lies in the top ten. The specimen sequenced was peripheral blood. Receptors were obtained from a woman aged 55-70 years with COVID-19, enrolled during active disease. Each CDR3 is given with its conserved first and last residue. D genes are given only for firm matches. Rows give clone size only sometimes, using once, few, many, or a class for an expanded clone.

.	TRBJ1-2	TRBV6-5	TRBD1	CASSYSGGQGYGYTF	TGTGCCAGCAGTTACTCGGGGGGACAGGGGTATGGCTACACCTTC
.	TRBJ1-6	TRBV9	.	CASTRGGDSPLHF	TGTGCCAGCACCCGAGGGGGGGATTCACCCCTCCACTTT
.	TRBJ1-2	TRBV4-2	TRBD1	CASSQSWMTGGPYGYTF	TGTGCCAGCAGCCAATCTTGGATGACAGGGGGACCGTATGGCTACACCTTC
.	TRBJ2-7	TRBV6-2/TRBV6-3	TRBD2	CASSYLGLADYEQYF	TGTGCCAGCAGTTACTTGGGACTAGCGGACTACGAGCAGTACTTC
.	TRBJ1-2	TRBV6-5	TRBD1	CASRRDRDGGYTF	TGTGCCAGCAGGCGGGACAGGGATGGTGGCTACACCTTC
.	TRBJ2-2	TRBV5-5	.	CASSWTGRLPNTGELFF	TGTGCCAGCAGCTGGACGGGCCGACTACCGAACACCGGGGAGCTGTTTTTT
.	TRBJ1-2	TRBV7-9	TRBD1	CASKNLQGADYGYTF	TGTGCCAGCAAAAATCTACAGGGGGCCGACTATGGCTACACCTTC
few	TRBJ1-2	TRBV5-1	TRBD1	CASSLAGTGVFGYTF	TGCGCCAGCAGCTTGGCCGGGACAGGGGTGTTCGGCTACACCTTC
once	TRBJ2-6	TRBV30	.	CALSGGNVLTF	TGCGCCCTTTCGGGTGGCAACGTCCTGACTTTC
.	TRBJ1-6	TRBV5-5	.	CASSLSRGNSPLHF	TGTGCCAGCAGCTTGTCCAGGGGAAATTCACCCCTCCACTTT
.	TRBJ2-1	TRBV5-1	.	CASSSDRGGYNEQFF	TGCGCCAGCAGCTCTGACAGGGGAGGGTACAATGAGCAGTTCTTC
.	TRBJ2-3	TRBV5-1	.	CASSLIGGLDTQYF	TGCGCCAGCAGCTTAATCGGGGGGCTGGATACGCAGTATTTT
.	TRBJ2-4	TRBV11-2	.	CASSHAGGAGHIKNIQYF	TGTGCCAGCAGCCACGCTGGCGGAGCGGGTCACATAAAAAACATTCAGTACTTC
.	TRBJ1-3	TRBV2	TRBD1	CASSGQGVGWTGNTIYF	TGTGCCAGCAGTGGACAGGGGGTCGGATGGACTGGAAACACCATATATTTT
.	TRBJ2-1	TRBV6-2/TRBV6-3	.	CASSPGTYGEQFF	TGTGCCAGCAGTCCCGGGACTTACGGTGAGCAGTTCTTC
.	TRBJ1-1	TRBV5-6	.	CASSLNLGDTEAFF	TGTGCCAGCAGCTTAAACCTGGGAGACACTGAAGCTTTCTTT
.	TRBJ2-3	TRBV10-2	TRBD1	CASSQGQRYTDTQYF	TGCGCCAGCAGTCAGGGACAGAGGTACACAGATACGCAGTATTTT
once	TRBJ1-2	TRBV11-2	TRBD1	CASSSDTGVHGYTF	TGTGCCAGCAGCTCCGATACAGGGGTTCATGGCTACACCTTC
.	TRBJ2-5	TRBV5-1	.	CASSDDRGGETQYF	TGCGCCAGCAGCGATGATAGGGGGGGAGAGACCCAGTACTTC
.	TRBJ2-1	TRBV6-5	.	CASSYGGAEDEQFF	TGTGCCAGCAGTTACGGGGGGGCCGAGGATGAGCAGTTCTTC
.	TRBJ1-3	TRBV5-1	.	CASSQDLASSGNTIYF	TGCGCCAGCAGCCAGGACCTAGCCTCCTCTGGAAACACCATATATTTT
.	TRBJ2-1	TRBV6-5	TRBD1	CASCRDRVDNEQFF	TGTGCCAGCTGCCGGGACAGGGTGGACAATGAGCAGTTCTTC
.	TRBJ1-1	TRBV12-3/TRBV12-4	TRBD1	CASSLRQGRAFF	TGTGCCAGCAGTCTACGACAGGGACGCGCTTTCTTT
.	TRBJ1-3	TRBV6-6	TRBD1	CASRDRDGNTIYF	TGTGCCAGCAGGGACAGGGACGGAAACACCATATATTTT
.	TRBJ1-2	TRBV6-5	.	CASSRQNNYGYTF	TGTGCCAGCTCCCGACAGAATAACTATGGCTACACCTTC
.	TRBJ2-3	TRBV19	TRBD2	CATMSGETDTQYF	TGTGCCACCATGAGCGGGGAGACAGATACGCAGTATTTT
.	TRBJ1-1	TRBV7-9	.	CASSGVAEAFF	TGTGCCAGCAGCGGAGTAGCTGAAGCTTTCTTT
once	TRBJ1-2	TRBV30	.	CAWSVGGFGGYTF	TGTGCCTGGAGCGTCGGAGGTTTCGGGGGCTACACCTTC
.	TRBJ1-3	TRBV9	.	CASSVSGAVGNTIYF	TGTGCCAGCAGCGTAAGCGGGGCAGTAGGAAACACCATATATTTT
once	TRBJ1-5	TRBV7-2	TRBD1	CASRPGTGVYQPQHF	TGTGCCAGCAGGCCTGGGACAGGGGTGTATCAGCCCCAGCATTTT
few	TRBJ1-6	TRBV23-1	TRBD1	CASSQPTDRGNNSPLHF	TGCGCCAGCAGTCAACCGACGGACAGGGGAAATAATTCACCCCTCCACTTT
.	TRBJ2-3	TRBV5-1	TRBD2	CASSLAAGSPDTQYF	TGCGCCAGCAGCTTGGCAGCGGGGTCACCAGATACGCAGTATTTT
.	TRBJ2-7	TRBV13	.	CASSLGTQTLISYEQYF	TGTGCCAGCAGCTTAGGGACACAAACCCTCATCTCCTACGAGCAGTACTTC
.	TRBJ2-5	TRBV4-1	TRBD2	CASNPWRGGRETQYF	TGCGCCAGCAACCCGTGGCGGGGGGGCCGGGAGACCCAGTACTTC
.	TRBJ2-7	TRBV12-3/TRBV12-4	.	CASSLREGYEQYF	TGTGCCAGCAGTTTGAGGGAAGGGTACGAGCAGTACTTC
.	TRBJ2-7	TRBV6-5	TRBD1	CASSYGGQGYEQYF	TGTGCCAGCAGTTACGGGGGACAGGGTTACGAGCAGTACTTC
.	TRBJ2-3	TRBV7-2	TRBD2	CASSLALAGGWGDTQYF	TGTGCCAGCAGCTTAGCGCTAGCGGGGGGATGGGGAGATACGCAGTATTTT
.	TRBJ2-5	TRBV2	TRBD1	CASSYRGRDETQYF	TGTGCCAGCAGTTACAGGGGGCGCGACGAGACCCAGTACTTC
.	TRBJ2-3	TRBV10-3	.	CAISDPGLLTDTQYF	TGTGCCATCAGCGATCCGGGACTCCTAACAGATACGCAGTATTTT
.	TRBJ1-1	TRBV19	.	CASNRQEHTEAFF	TGTGCGTCGAATCGGCAGGAACACACTGAAGCTTTCTTT
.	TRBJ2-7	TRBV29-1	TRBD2	CSVVAGGTYEQYF	TGCAGCGTTGTAGCGGGGGGGACCTACGAGCAGTACTTC
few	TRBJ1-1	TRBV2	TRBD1	CASTATGAPEAFF	TGTGCCAGCACCGCGACAGGGGCCCCTGAAGCTTTCTTT